The clone carrying this TCR beta chain was seen only once. This entry comes from a study of T cell responses to AZD1222 COVID-19 vaccine. V shed 3 bases and J shed 0 bases, with 2 bases lying between them. This CDR3 has 13 amino acids. Germline V gene sequence: CDR1 SNHLY, CDR2 FYNNEI. The repertoire was sequenced with immunoSEQ multiplex PCR; TCRdb's copy has only in-frame clones and lacks some. The data contain around 60,000 clones, roughly 89% of them singletons. The rearrangement links TRBV2 to TRBJ2-2; D ambiguous. Sequencing was performed on peripheral blood, taken on day 0 of AZD1222 vaccination. The sequence derives from an adult in good health. The CDR3 region is CASSDPNTGELFF. The CDR3 DNA is TGTGCCAGCAGTGATCCGAACACCGGGGAGCTGTTTTTT.